These 24 T cell receptor beta chains came from one sample sequenced in a study of radiation and T cells in renal cell carcinoma. Using immunoSEQ multiplex PCR, the repertoire was profiled, and TCRdb retains in-frame clones only, with some absent. This table has 45,000 to 55,000 clones, 80% appearing once. The time point here: blood 2 weeks post-SBRT. As to treatment: 15 Gy SBRT to primary tumor, nephrectomy 4 weeks later. The sequencing here drew on blood, taken from a patient whose treatment included radiotherapy and nephrectomy. All receptors come from a woman between 65 and 79 years old with renal cell carcinoma.

V and J are TRBV6-5 and TRBJ2-5, with D possibly called TRBD1 or TRBD2 (5 bases each). The V gene's germline CDR1 is MNHEY and CDR2 SVGAGI. The CDR3 sequence is 14 residues long. V gave up 0 bases and J gave up 5 bases, with 10 bases separating them. The CDR3 loop reads CASSYSGGRETQYF. In DNA form, the CDR3 reads TGTGCCAGCAGTTACTCTGGGGGTAGGGAGACCCAGTACTTC.

The J gene is TRBJ2-5, the V gene TRBV19; the D call may be TRBD1 or TRBD2 (5 bases each). The V gene lost 10 bases and the J gene lost 2 bases, with 14 bases spanning the gap. The CDR3 has 13 residues. Germline V gene sequence: CDR1 LNHDA, CDR2 SQIVND (reference sequence). This CDR3 is CATGTGRQETQYF. CDR3 DNA sequence: TGTGCCACTGGGACGGGTAGACAAGAGACCCAGTACTTC.

V and J are TRBV5-1 and TRBJ2-1; 8 bases align to TRBD1. V was clipped by 4 bases and J by 10 bases; unmatched bases: 10. CDR3 length equals 14 residues. Germline loops: CDR1 SGHRS, CDR2 YFSETQ. The CDR3 nucleotides read TGCGCCAGCAGCCCCGGACAGGGTGTGGGAGAGCAGTTCTTC. This sequence encodes CASSPGQGVGEQFF.

V and J are TRBV28 and TRBJ1-5; D not resolved. Per germline, CDR1 MDHEN and CDR2 SYDVKM. V lost 9 bases to trimming and J lost 7 bases, with 16 bases between them. This CDR3 region has 13 residues. CDR3 protein: CARSKGIGQPQHF. CDR3 DNA: TGTGCCAGGTCGAAAGGGATCGGCCAGCCCCAGCATTTT. The variable domain in full, completed from reference TRBV28 and TRBJ1-5, reads DVKVTQSSRYLVKRTGEKVFLECVQDMDHENMFWYRQDPGLGLRLIYFSYDVKMKEKGDIPEGYSVSREKKERFSLILESASTNQTSMYLCARSKGIGQPQHFGDGTRLSIL.

The V and J genes are TRBV10-3 and TRBJ1-1, with 9 positions matching TRBD1. The V gene's germline CDR1 is ENHRY and CDR2 SYGVKD. The junction had 8 bases not matched to a gene; V was cut back by 6 bases and J by 3 bases. This CDR3 is 15 amino acids long. CDR3 DNA sequence: TGTGCCATCAGAAAGAGACAGGGGGATGACACTGAAGCTTTCTTT. It specifies CAIRKRQGDDTEAFF.

The V and J genes are TRBV14 and TRBJ1-3; the D gene is possibly TRBD1 (5 bases). Germline V gene sequence: CDR1 SGHDN, CDR2 FVKESK. This CDR3 spans 17 amino acids. V was shortened by 1 base and J by 0 bases, with 13 bases between the two germline ends. The CDR3 is CASSQGRDPLSGNTIYF. The DNA for the CDR3 is TGTGCCAGCAGCCAAGGCAGGGATCCTCTCTCTGGAAACACCATATATTTT.

The V gene is TRBV5-1, the J gene TRBJ1-2; no clear D. With 1 base removed from V and 10 bases from J, the gap between germline ends came to 11 bases. Per germline, CDR1 SGHRS and CDR2 YFSETQ. There are 12 residues in the CDR3. CDR3 amino acids: CASSLSTTDYTF. CDR3 in DNA: TGCGCCAGCAGCTTGAGTACAACGGACTACACCTTC.

This clone was picked up one time. V gene TRBV30 combines with J gene TRBJ1-5; D not certain. Per germline, CDR1 GTSNPN and CDR2 SVGIG (reference sequence). This CDR3 spans 14 amino acids. Trimming removed 2 bases from V and 4 bases from J, with 12 bases in between. CDR3: CAWSKNSPNQPQHF. The CDR3 DNA is TGTGCCTGGAGTAAGAACAGTCCTAATCAGCCCCAGCATTTT.

DNA for the CDR3: TGCGCCAGCAGCCAGAGCGGGACGTCCTCCTACGAGCAGTACTTC. Residues: CASSQSGTSSYEQYF. The chain uses TRBV5-1 and TRBJ2-7; 7 positions agree with TRBD2. Trimming cost V 4 bases and J 0 bases; bases outside gene matches: 7. CDR3 length equals 15 residues. Germline assignment: CDR1 SGHRS and CDR2 YFSETQ.

This chain links TRBV19 with TRBJ2-5, with D maybe TRBD1 (6 bases). The V end was cut by 5 bases, the J end by 2 bases, with 12 bases between. This CDR3 is 14 amino acids long. Germline-derived CDR1 and CDR2 are LNHDA and SQIVND (reference sequence). CDR3 in DNA: TGTGCCAGTAGTCCCCGGACAGATCAAGAGACCCAGTACTTC. Protein sequence: CASSPRTDQETQYF.

The chain joins TRBV10-3 to TRBJ1-1; tentative D call: TRBD1 (5 bases). The V gene's germline CDR1 is ENHRY and CDR2 SYGVKD. The CDR3 runs to 14 residues. Trimming cost V 2 bases and J 1 base, with 8 bases left between them. The CDR3 is CAISETGANTEAFF. The CDR3 nucleotides are TGTGCCATCAGTGAGACAGGAGCGAACACTGAAGCTTTCTTT.

The V call is TRBV11-2, the J call TRBJ2-7; D gene unclear. CDR1 and CDR2 (germline): SGHAT, FQNNGV. The CDR3 spans 15 residues. Trimming took 5 bases from V and 3 from J, leaving 17 bases between them. The CDR3: CASSLPSEANYEQYF. As DNA, the CDR3 is TGTGCCAGCAGCCTACCGTCGGAAGCAAACTACGAGCAGTACTTC. The full variable domain, rest sourced from reference TRBV11-2 and TRBJ2-7, is EAGVAQSPRYKIIEKRQSVAFWCNPISGHATLYWYQQILGQGPKLLIQFQNNGVVDDSQLPKDRFSAERLKGVDSTLKIQPAKLEDSAVYLCASSLPSEANYEQYFGPGTRLTVT.

This chain joins TRBV19 and TRBJ1-2; 10 bases are a match to TRBD1. The CDR3 totals 15 residues. Losses at the gene ends were 4 bases for V and 3 bases for J; bases not matched to a gene: 5. The germline V gene has CDR1 LNHDA and CDR2 SQIVND (reference sequence). Here the CDR3 DNA reads TGTGCCAGTAGTAGTGGGACAGGGGAGGACTATGGCTACACCTTC. Amino acids: CASSSGTGEDYGYTF.

The gene calls are TRBV5-1 and TRBJ2-2; possibly TRBD1 or TRBD2 for D (5 bases each). The CDR3 consists of 16 residues. V lost 3 bases and J 6 bases, leaving 18 bases between the germline ends. Germline CDR1 and CDR2: SGHRS and YFSETQ. CDR3 in amino acids: CASSWGSGAPSGELFF. In DNA form, the CDR3 reads TGCGCCAGCAGCTGGGGTTCCGGGGCCCCCTCCGGGGAGCTGTTTTTT.

Sample share makes this clone medium-sized. V and J are TRBV7-8 and TRBJ1-5; D ambiguous. Between the trimmed V and J ends, which lost 4 bases and 0 bases, there was a span of 10 bases. Germline CDR1 reads SGHVS; CDR2 reads FQNEAQ. This CDR3 contains 15 residues. CDR3 in DNA: TGTGCCAGCAGCTCCGGGGAACCTAGCAATCAGCCCCAGCATTTT. Translating gives CASSSGEPSNQPQHF.

The gene calls are TRBV10-3 and TRBJ2-1, with 7 bases lining up with TRBD1. The germline CDR1 and CDR2 sequences are ENHRY and SYGVKD. The CDR3 contains 14 residues. V gave up 9 bases and J gave up 0 bases; unmatched junction bases: 5. The CDR3 coding sequence is TGTGCCATATCTGACAGGGTCTCCTACAATGAGCAGTTCTTC. Translation gives CAISDRVSYNEQFF.

The J gene is TRBJ2-3, the V gene TRBV4-3, with unresolved D. V gave up 0 bases and J gave up 0 bases, with 7 bases separating them. CDR3 length equals 15 residues. Germline CDR1 reads LGHNA; CDR2 reads YSLEER. In DNA, the CDR3 is TGCGCCAGCAGCCAAGATCGAGAGAGCACAGATACGCAGTATTTT. Translation: CASSQDRESTDTQYF.

The chain combines TRBV5-4 with TRBJ1-6; 7 bases fit TRBD1. With 6 bases clipped from V and 15 bases from J, the junction kept 15 bases outside the gene matches. This CDR3 has 14 residues. Germline V gene lookup returns CDR1 SGHNT and CDR2 YYREEE (reference sequence). The CDR3 nucleotides read TGTGCCAGCACCCTGAACAGGGGTCGCGGGCACCTCCACTTT. It encodes CASTLNRGRGHLHF.

The chain employs TRBV18 and TRBJ2-3, with TRBD1 matching 8 bases. Germline V lookup: CDR1 KGHSH, CDR2 LQKENI. V was clipped by 5 bases and J by 5 bases; unmatched bases: 6. The CDR3 is made up of 14 amino acids. The CDR3 coding sequence is TGTGCCAGCTCATCCGGACAGGGAAGAGATACGCAGTATTTT. Its protein product is CASSSGQGRDTQYF. Drawing the rest from reference TRBV18 and TRBJ2-3, the complete variable domain is NAGVMQNPRHLVRRRGQEARLRCSPMKGHSHVYWYRQLPEEGLKFMVYLQKENIIDESGMPKERFSAEFPKEGPSILRIQQVVRGDSAAYFCASSSGQGRDTQYFGPGTRLTVL.

V usage is TRBV15 and J usage is TRBJ1-4, with no clear D. CDR3 size: 15 residues. V was shortened by 9 bases and J by 1 base, with 15 bases between the two germline ends. Per the germline V gene, CDR1 is LNHNV and CDR2 is YYDKDF (reference sequence). CDR3 coding DNA: TGTGCCACAGCATCGGCATTGGAAACTAATGAAAAACTGTTTTTT. Protein product: CATASALETNEKLFF.

This clone appeared once. The chain carries TRBV7-9 and TRBJ2-1; 8 bases line up with TRBD2. The junction had 11 bases not matched to a gene; V was cut back by 5 bases and J by 5 bases. The CDR3 covers 16 residues. CDR1 and CDR2 from the germline V gene are SEHNR and FQNEAQ (reference sequence). In nucleotides, the CDR3 is TGTGCCAGCAGCCCACCGTGGCCAGCGGGGGACAATGAGCAGTTCTTC. As protein: CASSPPWPAGDNEQFF.

The rearrangement uses TRBV11-2 and TRBJ1-1; no clear D gene. V lost 5 bases, J lost 1 base, and 11 bases lay in between. The CDR3 contains 14 residues. Per germline, CDR1 SGHAT and CDR2 FQNNGV. CDR3 sequence: CASSPDGKNTEAFF. CDR3 sequence (DNA): TGTGCCAGCAGCCCCGATGGGAAGAACACTGAAGCTTTCTTT.

This clone was recorded once. This rearrangement joins TRBV18 to TRBJ2-1, with D possibly called TRBD1 or TRBD2 (5 bases each). The germline V gene encodes CDR1 KGHSH and CDR2 LQKENI. The CDR3 is 14 residues long. V lost 6 bases, J lost 8 bases, and 17 bases lay in between. The CDR3 region has the DNA TGTGCCAGCTCCCCCGGGACCCTTGGGGATGAGCAGTTCTTC. Its translation: CASSPGTLGDEQFF. Full variable domain (missing parts from reference TRBV18 and TRBJ2-1): NAGVMQNPRHLVRRRGQEARLRCSPMKGHSHVYWYRQLPEEGLKFMVYLQKENIIDESGMPKERFSAEFPKEGPSILRIQQVVRGDSAAYFCASSPGTLGDEQFFGPGTRLTVL.

J is TRBJ1-2 and V is TRBV5-1; 7 bases agree with TRBD1. The CDR3 has 14 amino acids. Per germline, CDR1 SGHRS and CDR2 YFSETQ. With 4 bases clipped from V and 8 bases from J, the junction kept 11 bases outside the gene matches. CDR3 in DNA: TGCGCCAGCAGCATGGGTGGGACAGCGTCAGGCTACACCTTC. Translation: CASSMGGTASGYTF.